This T cell receptor (beta chain) appears in the sequencing data of a study of blood T cell repertoires in COVID-19. As for the study in general: The United States, Italy and Spain provided the acute and convalescent COVID-19 samples. PBMCs, B-cell-depleted T cells, or T cells were the source of the cDNA or gDNA that made up the material.

Original data processing: It was from reference gene primer amplification that nucleated cell counts were estimated. Profiling relied on immunoSEQ multiplex PCR, and the TCRdb table lists in-frame clones only, not all of them. The V and J calls and clone size were taken over from that table, and D and trimming were inferred from the DNA. The top ten hold about 1.7% of the sample, which has fewer than 250,000 clones, approximately 90% seen once. The V and J ends lost 8 bases and 6 bases, in that order; junction bases with no gene match: 9. The CDR3 has 14 residues. Looked up from germline, CDR1 is MNHEY and CDR2 is SVGAGI.

The chain uses TRBV6-5 and TRBJ2-3; TRBD2 matches 9 bases. Specimen: peripheral blood. The origin of this receptor is a man between 70 and 80 years old with acute or convalescent COVID-19. The DNA for the CDR3 is TGTGCCAGCCGAGGTGGACTAGCGATCGATACGCAGTATTTT. Its protein is CASRGGLAIDTQYF.